A single TCR beta chain is shown here with its context. Its antigen remains unidentified. Primers included in the PCR were 60 Vbeta and 13 Jbeta primers. Method: immunoSEQ multiplex PCR; TCRdb's copy keeps in-frame clones and lacks some. The data contain about 140,000 clones, about 70% of them seen just once; the ten biggest clones take up over 2.5%. This entry is derived from a study of cytomegalovirus exposure and HLA in healthy donors. Study observations and caveats: Links to common viral pathogens appeared, in a later analysis, for several of the most significant clusters.

The CDR3 totals 11 residues. CDR1 is MGHRA, CDR2 YSYEKL, per germline. With 8 bases removed from V and 11 bases from J, the gap between germline ends came to 15 bases. This clonotype originated in a man in his forties or fifties in good health and CMV-seronegative. Sequencing was performed on PBMCs. V is TRBV4-1 and J is TRBJ1-1; D is ambiguous. CDR3 amino acids: CASGSEGGAFF. In nucleotides, the CDR3 is TGCGCCAGCGGGTCCGAGGGAGGTGCTTTCTTT.